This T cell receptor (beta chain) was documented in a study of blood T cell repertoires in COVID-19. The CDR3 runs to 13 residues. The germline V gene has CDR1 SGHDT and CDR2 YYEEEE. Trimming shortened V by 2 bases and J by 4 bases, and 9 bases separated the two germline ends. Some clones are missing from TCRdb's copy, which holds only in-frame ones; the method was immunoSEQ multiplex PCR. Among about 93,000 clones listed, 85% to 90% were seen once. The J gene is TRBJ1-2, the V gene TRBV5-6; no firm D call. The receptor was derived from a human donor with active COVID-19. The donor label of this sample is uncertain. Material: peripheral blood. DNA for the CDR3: TGTGCCAGCAGCTTTGGGCAGACCTATGGCTACACCTTC. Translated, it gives CASSFGQTYGYTF.